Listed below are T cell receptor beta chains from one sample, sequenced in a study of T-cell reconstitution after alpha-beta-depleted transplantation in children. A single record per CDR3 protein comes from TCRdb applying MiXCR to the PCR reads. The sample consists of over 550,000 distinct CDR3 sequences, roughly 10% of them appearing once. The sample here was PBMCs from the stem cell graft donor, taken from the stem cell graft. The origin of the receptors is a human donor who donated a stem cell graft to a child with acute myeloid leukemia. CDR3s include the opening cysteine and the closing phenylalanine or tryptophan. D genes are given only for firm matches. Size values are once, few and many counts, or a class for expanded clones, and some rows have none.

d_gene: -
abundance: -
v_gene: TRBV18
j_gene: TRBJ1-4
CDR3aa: CASSPNSPGGRNEKLFF
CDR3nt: TGTGCCAGCTCACCCAATAGCCCCGGGGGAAGAAATGAAAAACTGTTTTTT

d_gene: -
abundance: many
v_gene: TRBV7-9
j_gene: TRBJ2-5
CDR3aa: CASSHLGAEF
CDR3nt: TGTGCCAGCAGTCACTTAGGTGCGGAGTTC

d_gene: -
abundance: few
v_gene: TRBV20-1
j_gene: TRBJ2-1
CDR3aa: CSAWAPGGPAPESYNEQFF
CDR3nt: TGCAGTGCTTGGGCCCCAGGCGGGCCCGCGCCAGAATCCTACAATGAGCAGTTCTTC

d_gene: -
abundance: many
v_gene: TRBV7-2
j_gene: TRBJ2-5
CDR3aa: CASSLGGVGENQETQYF
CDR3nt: TGTGCCAGCAGCTTAGGGGGAGTGGGGGAGAACCAAGAGACCCAGTACTTC

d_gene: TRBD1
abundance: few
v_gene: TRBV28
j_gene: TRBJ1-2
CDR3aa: CASRGDSNYGYTF
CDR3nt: TGTGCCAGCAGGGGGGACAGCAACTATGGCTACACCTTC

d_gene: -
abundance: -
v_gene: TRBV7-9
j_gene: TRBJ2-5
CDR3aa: CASSGRTTQETQYF
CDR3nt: TGTGCCAGCAGCGGGAGGACTACGCAAGAGACCCAGTACTTC

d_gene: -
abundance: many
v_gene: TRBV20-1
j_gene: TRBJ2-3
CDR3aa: CSAIRYPGRSDTQYF
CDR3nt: TGCAGTGCTATCCGGTACCCGGGACGCTCAGATACGCAGTATTTT

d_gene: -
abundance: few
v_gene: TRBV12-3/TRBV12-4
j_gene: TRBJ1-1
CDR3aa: CASSLFGVNTEAFF
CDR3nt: TGTGCCAGCAGTTTATTCGGGGTGAACACTGAAGCTTTCTTT

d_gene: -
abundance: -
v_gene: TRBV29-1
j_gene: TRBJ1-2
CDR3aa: CSVTPPGRGYTF
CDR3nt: TGCAGCGTAACCCCACCGGGTCGGGGCTACACCTTC

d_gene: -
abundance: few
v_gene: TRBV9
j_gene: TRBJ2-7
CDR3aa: CASSARDGPYEQYF
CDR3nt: TGTGCCAGCAGCGCCCGGGACGGTCCCTACGAGCAGTACTTC

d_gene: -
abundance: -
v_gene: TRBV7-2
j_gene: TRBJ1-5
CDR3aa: CASSLQTRGSNQPQHF
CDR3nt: TGTGCCAGCAGCTTACAAACCAGGGGCAGCAATCAGCCCCAGCATTTT

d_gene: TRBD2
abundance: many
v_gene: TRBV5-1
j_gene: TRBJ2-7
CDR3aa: CASSPGLAGVSYEQYF
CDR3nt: TGCGCCAGCAGCCCGGGGCTAGCGGGGGTCTCCTACGAGCAGTACTTC

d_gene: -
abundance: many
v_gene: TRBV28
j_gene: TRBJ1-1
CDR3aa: CASSLRGAGNTEAFF
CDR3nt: TGTGCCAGCAGTTTGAGGGGGGCTGGGAACACTGAAGCTTTCTTT

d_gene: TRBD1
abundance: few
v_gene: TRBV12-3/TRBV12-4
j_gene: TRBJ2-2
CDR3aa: CASITGTVNTGELFF
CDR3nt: TGTGCCAGCATCACCGGGACAGTGAACACCGGGGAGCTGTTTTTT

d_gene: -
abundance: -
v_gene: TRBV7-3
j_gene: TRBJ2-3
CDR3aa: CASSSSGGPTDTQYF
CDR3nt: TGTGCCAGCAGCTCCAGTGGGGGACCCACGGATACGCAGTATTTT

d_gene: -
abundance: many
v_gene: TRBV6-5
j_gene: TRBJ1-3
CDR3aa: CASSYSSYNSGNTIYF
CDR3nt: TGTGCCAGCAGTTACTCGAGTTACAACTCTGGAAACACCATATATTTT

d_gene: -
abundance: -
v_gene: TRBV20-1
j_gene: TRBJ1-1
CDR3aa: CSAAGQSNTEAFF
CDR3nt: TGCAGTGCTGCTGGACAGTCGAACACTGAAGCTTTCTTT

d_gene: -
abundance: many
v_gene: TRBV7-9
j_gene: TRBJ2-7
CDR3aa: CASSLGGSSMAEQYF
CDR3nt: TGTGCCAGCAGCTTAGGCGGGTCATCCATGGCCGAGCAGTACTTC